The 22 T cell receptor beta chains in this list originate from one sample, sequenced in a study of cytotoxic CD8 clonotypes in ibrutinib-treated CLL. TCRdb's table, derived via immunoSEQ multiplex PCR, lists solely in-frame clones and lacks some. The sample lists over 120,000 clones; about 78% were seen once. The source was PBMCs, collected after 24 months of ibrutinib treatment. The source is a human donor with chronic lymphocytic leukemia.

The rearrangement links TRBV19 to TRBJ1-3; D is unresolved. Germline loops: CDR1 LNHDA, CDR2 SQIVND (reference sequence). This CDR3 region has 12 residues. The CDR3, as DNA: TGTGCGCAAAGGGCCTCTGGAAACACCATATATTTT. Translated, it gives CAQRASGNTIYF.

This clone has just a few counts. The chain links TRBV19 to TRBJ1-5; the match to TRBD1 covers 9 bases. J gave up 7 bases and V 6 bases, and 7 bases lay outside the gene matches. Germline V lookup: CDR1 LNHDA, CDR2 SQIVND (reference sequence). This CDR3 has 14 amino acids. CDR3 sequence: CASRRGQGEQPQHF. The CDR3 DNA is TGTGCCAGTAGACGGGGACAGGGAGAGCAGCCCCAGCATTTT.

The chain uses TRBV27 and TRBJ2-1; D gene uncertain. The CDR3 covers 15 residues. CDR1 and CDR2 (germline): MNHEY, SMNVEV (reference sequence). The ends were cut back, 4 bases at V and 8 bases at J, with 18 bases in the middle. The CDR3 nucleotides are TGTGCCAGCAGTTGGTGGTCGGAGCCAAGGGATGAGCAGTTCTTC. Translating it yields CASSWWSEPRDEQFF.

The V and J genes are TRBV19 and TRBJ2-3; 7 bases map to TRBD2. The J segment lost 6 bases and the V segment lost 3 bases, leaving 9 bases of the junction unmatched. Germline V gene data show CDR1 as LNHDA and CDR2 as SQIVND (reference sequence). There are 15 residues in the CDR3. CDR3 nucleotides: TGTGCCAGTAGTATTCCCTCCGTGGGGGGGGATACGCAGTATTTT. Translated, it gives CASSIPSVGGDTQYF.

The chain is built from TRBV27 and TRBJ1-5, with TRBD1 matching over 8 bases. Trimming removed 6 bases from V and 6 bases from J; junction bases left unmatched: 7. The V gene's germline CDR1 is MNHEY and CDR2 SMNVEV (reference sequence). There are 14 residues in the CDR3. The CDR3 nucleotides are TGTGCCAGCAGCTACAGGGGGGTTGGTCAGCCCCAGCATTTT. Its protein product is CASSYRGVGQPQHF.

The V call is TRBV7-2, the J call TRBJ1-5, with 7 bases that match TRBD1. With V trimmed by 7 bases and J by 7 bases, 10 bases remained unmatched. Germline CDR1 is SGHTA and CDR2 is FQGNSA. This CDR3 region has 14 residues. This CDR3 reads CASTRDRAGQPQHF. CDR3 DNA sequence: TGTGCCAGCACCCGAGACAGGGCCGGGCAGCCCCAGCATTTT. Based on the CDR3 plus reference TRBV7-2 and TRBJ1-5, the full variable domain is GAGVSQSPSNKVTEKGKDVELRCDPISGHTALYWYRQSLGQGLEFLIYFQGNSAPDKSGLPSDRFSAERTGGSVSTLTIQRTQQEDSAVYLCASTRDRAGQPQHFGDGTRLSIL.

The CDR3 DNA follows: TGTGCCAGCAGTCTCATGAATGAGCAGTTCTTC. Its protein is CASSLMNEQFF. The V gene is TRBV28, the J gene TRBJ2-1; D gene ambiguous. In germline, CDR1 is MDHEN, CDR2 SYDVKM. The CDR3 runs 11 residues. The V end lost 5 bases, the J end lost 7 bases, and 6 bases lay between the germline ends.

The J gene is TRBJ2-3, the V gene TRBV5-1, with 14 bases matching TRBD2. Germline values: CDR1 SGHRS, CDR2 YFSETQ. CDR3 length: 17 residues. V lost 5 bases and J lost 0; bases outside the gene matches: 5. This CDR3 is CASRRTSGGTSTDTQYF. As DNA, the CDR3 is TGCGCCAGCAGGCGGACTAGCGGGGGGACTAGCACAGATACGCAGTATTTT.

The chain is built from TRBV5-1 and TRBJ2-4; D perhaps matches TRBD2 (7 bases). The CDR3 consists of 19 residues. Trimming removed 4 bases at V and 3 bases at J, with 26 bases between. CDR1 SGHRS and CDR2 YFSETQ come from the germline V gene. The CDR3 spells CASSEGGVRSPLSKNIQYF. In DNA, the CDR3 is TGCGCCAGCAGCGAGGGGGGGGTCCGGTCCCCCCTAAGCAAAAACATTCAGTACTTC. Combining the CDR3 with reference TRBV5-1 and TRBJ2-4 gives the whole variable domain KAGVTQTPRYLIKTRGQQVTLSCSPISGHRSVSWYQQTPGQGLQFLFEYFSETQRNKGNFPGRFSGRQFSNSRSEMNVSTLELGDSALYLCASSEGGVRSPLSKNIQYFGAGTRLSVL.

V and J are TRBV25-1 and TRBJ1-6; D is ambiguous. The CDR3 is 13 residues long. Looked up from germline, CDR1 is MGHDK and CDR2 is SYGVNS. Trimming took off 4 bases at V and 5 bases at J, with 6 bases between the two ends. The chain's CDR3 is CASSGQDNSPLHF. DNA of the CDR3: TGTGCCAGCAGTGGTCAGGATAATTCACCCCTCCACTTT.

This clone was counted many times. This sequence joins TRBV6-1 and TRBJ1-5; 7 nucleotides align to TRBD1. The CDR3 contains 15 residues. V lost 4 bases, J lost 4 bases, and 7 bases stayed unmatched. Germline lookup yields CDR1 MNHNS and CDR2 SASEGT. CDR3 coding DNA: TGTGCCAGCAGTGGCTCCGGGACAGAGAATCAGCCCCAGCATTTT. It specifies CASSGSGTENQPQHF.

The count of this clone is one. The V gene is TRBV5-1, the J gene TRBJ2-5; 7 bases match TRBD1. V trimming: 0 bases; J trimming: 3 bases; junction bases outside the gene matches: 5. The CDR3 consists of 15 residues. From germline, CDR1 is SGHRS and CDR2 YFSETQ. CDR3 amino acids: CASSLADRTEETQYF. The CDR3 region has the DNA TGCGCCAGCAGCTTGGCGGACAGGACTGAAGAGACCCAGTACTTC.

This rearrangement joins TRBV9 to TRBJ2-3, with D perhaps matching TRBD2 (6 bases). This CDR3 is 14 amino acids long. The V gene lost 6 bases and the J gene lost 6 bases, with 17 bases spanning the gap. The germline V gene encodes CDR1 SGDLS and CDR2 YYNGEE. The CDR3 spells CASTGDLVGDTQYF. In DNA form, the CDR3 reads TGTGCCAGCACGGGGGACCTCGTTGGTGATACGCAGTATTTT.

The chain recombines TRBV7-2 with TRBJ1-1, with no clear D. Germline CDR1 is SGHTA and CDR2 is FQGNSA. V was shortened by 5 bases and J by 3 bases, with 16 bases between the two germline ends. The length of the CDR3 is 15 residues. The CDR3 DNA reads as TGTGCCAGCAGCCCCACCCAAAGGATCTACACTGAAGCTTTCTTT. It encodes CASSPTQRIYTEAFF.

The rearrangement links TRBV4-3 to TRBJ1-5, with D perhaps matching TRBD1 (6 bases). V was shortened by 2 bases and J by 2 bases, with 10 bases between the two germline ends. Germline V gene lookup returns CDR1 LGHNA and CDR2 YSLEER. CDR3 length equals 15 residues. Here the CDR3 reads CASSQSTGRNQPQHF. In nucleotides, the CDR3 is TGCGCCAGCAGCCAATCGACAGGCCGCAATCAGCCCCAGCATTTT.

The sample holds a few counts of this clone. The V call is TRBV14, the J call TRBJ1-4; possibly TRBD1 for D (5 bases). V was clipped by 1 base and J by 4 bases, with 19 bases between them. Germline lookup yields CDR1 SGHDN and CDR2 FVKESK. This CDR3 has 18 residues. The DNA of the CDR3 is TGTGCCAGCAGCCAAGGGGGGTCGGCGATTTATCGTAATGAAAAACTGTTTTTT. This gives the protein CASSQGGSAIYRNEKLFF. Combining the CDR3 with reference TRBV14 and TRBJ1-4 gives the whole variable domain EAGVTQFPSHSVIEKGQTVTLRCDPISGHDNLYWYRRVMGKEIKFLLHFVKESKQDESGMPNNRFLAERTGGTYSTLKVQPAELEDSGVYFCASSQGGSAIYRNEKLFFGSGTQLSVL.

This sequence joins TRBV6-6 and TRBJ2-7, with a weak D call TRBD1 (6 bases). Germline CDR1 is MNHNY and CDR2 is SVGAGI (reference sequence). Trimming took 2 bases from V and 4 from J, leaving 15 bases between them. This CDR3 has 15 amino acids. The CDR3: CASSYDWDTTYEQYF. The CDR3 nucleotides read TGTGCCAGCAGTTACGATTGGGACACCACGTACGAGCAGTACTTC.

The CDR3 DNA sequence: TGTGCCAGCAGCTATGACAGGGCGGAGACCCAGTACTTC. Its protein product is CASSYDRAETQYF. The chain employs TRBV5-5 and TRBJ2-5; 7 nucleotides agree with TRBD1. V shed 3 bases and J 5 bases; nucleotides not matched to a gene: 4. Per germline, CDR1 SGHKS and CDR2 YYEKEE (reference sequence). The CDR3 totals 13 residues.

The chain carries TRBV27 and TRBJ2-3, with D perhaps matching TRBD1 or TRBD2 (5 bases each). Germline CDR1 is MNHEY and CDR2 is SMNVEV (reference sequence). The CDR3 covers 15 residues. Trimming left V 6 bases short and J 5 bases short, with 18 bases between. CDR3 coding DNA: TGTGCCAGCAGCCCCGGGACGTGGATGGGAGATACGCAGTATTTT. Translation: CASSPGTWMGDTQYF.

The chain links TRBV7-8 to TRBJ2-5; a weak D match, TRBD1 (6 bases). CDR3 length: 14 residues. Germline V lookup: CDR1 SGHVS, CDR2 FQNEAQ. Trimming stripped 5 bases from V and 2 bases from J, with 12 bases between. The DNA of the CDR3 is TGTGCCAGCAGCCATTACAGGGAGCAAGAGACCCAGTACTTC. This translates into CASSHYREQETQYF.

The chain joins TRBV27 to TRBJ1-2; maybe TRBD1 (6 bases). Trimming took 2 bases from V and 8 from J, leaving 15 bases between them. CDR1 and CDR2 from the germline V gene are MNHEY and SMNVEV (reference sequence). This CDR3 spans 14 amino acids. The DNA of the CDR3 is TGTGCCAGCAGTTTACGGGGGCAGGAGAGGGGCTACACCTTC. Protein: CASSLRGQERGYTF.

This clone was seen only a few times. The chain uses TRBV7-2 and TRBJ2-1, with TRBD2 matching over 15 bases. Germline assignment: CDR1 SGHTA and CDR2 FQGNSA. The length of the CDR3 is 14 residues. Trimming at V came to 11 bases and at J to 7 bases, leaving 6 bases not matched to a gene. CDR3 in amino acids: CAAGTSGGSNEQFF. In nucleotides, the CDR3 is TGTGCCGCCGGGACTAGCGGGGGGTCGAATGAGCAGTTCTTC.